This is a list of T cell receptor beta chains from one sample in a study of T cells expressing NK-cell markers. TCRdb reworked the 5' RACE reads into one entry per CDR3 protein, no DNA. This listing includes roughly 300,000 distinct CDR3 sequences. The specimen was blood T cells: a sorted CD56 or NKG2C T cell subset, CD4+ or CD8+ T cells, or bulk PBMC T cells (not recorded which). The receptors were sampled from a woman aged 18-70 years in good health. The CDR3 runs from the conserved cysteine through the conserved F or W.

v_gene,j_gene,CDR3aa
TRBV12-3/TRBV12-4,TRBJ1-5,CASSLGTGKQPQHF
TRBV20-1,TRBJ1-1,CRTGTENTEAFF
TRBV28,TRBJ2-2,CASYGTLNTGELFF
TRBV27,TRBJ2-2,CASSLGLAGGELFF
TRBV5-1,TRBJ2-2,CASSYTGDTGELFF
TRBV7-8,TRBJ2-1,CASSFRDNYNEQFF
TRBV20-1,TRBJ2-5,CSAPPGRDQETQYF
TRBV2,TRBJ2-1,CASSREGRWQFF
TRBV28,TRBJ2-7,CASSFGTGGGEQYF
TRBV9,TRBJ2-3,CASSARGLAAPSTDTQYF
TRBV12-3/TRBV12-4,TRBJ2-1,CASSLGGDLRGWFF
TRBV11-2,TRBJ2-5,CASSLVGGAYQETQYF
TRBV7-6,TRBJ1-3,CASSPGQAASGNTIYF
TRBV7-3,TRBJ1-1,CASSLGGSVGTEAFF
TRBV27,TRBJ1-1,CASSPWGGGGAFF
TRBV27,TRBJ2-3,CASNGLAGGRSWVDTQYF
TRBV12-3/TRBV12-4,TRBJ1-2,CASTTGSYGYTF
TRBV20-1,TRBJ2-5,CSNSGRAETQYF
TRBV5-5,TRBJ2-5,CASSPLGQQETQYF
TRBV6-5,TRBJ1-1,CASSYSSGYTEAFF
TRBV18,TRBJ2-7,CASSPPIRSDYEQYF
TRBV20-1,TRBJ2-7,CSAKADSYEQYF
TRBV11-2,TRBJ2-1,CASSSRGQLNEQFF
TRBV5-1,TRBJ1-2,CASSLEPGEPYGYTF
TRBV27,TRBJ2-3,CASSLTYRVGLADTQYF
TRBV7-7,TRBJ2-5,CASSPRGLLETQYF
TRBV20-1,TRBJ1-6,CSAQSGRGRSSPLHF
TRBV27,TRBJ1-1,CASSLYQGPPMNTEAFF
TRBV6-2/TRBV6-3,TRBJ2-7,CASTPGQPYEQYF
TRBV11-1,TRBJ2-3,CASSLKGTSGGRGDTQYF
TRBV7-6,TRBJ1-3,CASSLTQGAAGNTIYF
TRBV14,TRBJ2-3,CASSQVWLAEDTQYF
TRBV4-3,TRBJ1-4,CASSLRSGEKLFF
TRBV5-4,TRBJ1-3,CASSSPSSGNTIYF
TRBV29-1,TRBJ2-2,CSVRGVISTGELFF
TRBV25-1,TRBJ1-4,CASSEYRGFNEKLFF
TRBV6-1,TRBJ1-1,CASKGQGETEAFF
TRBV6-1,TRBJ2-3,CATSSGGARDTQYF
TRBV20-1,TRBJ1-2,CSARDNNYGYTF